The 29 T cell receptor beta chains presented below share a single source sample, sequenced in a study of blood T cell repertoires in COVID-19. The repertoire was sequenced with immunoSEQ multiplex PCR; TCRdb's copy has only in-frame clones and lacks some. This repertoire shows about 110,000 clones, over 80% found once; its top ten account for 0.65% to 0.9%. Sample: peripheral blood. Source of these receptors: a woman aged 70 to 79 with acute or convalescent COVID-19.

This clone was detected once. The CDR3 reads CASSPPPGTGPHYEQYF. The CDR3 bases are TGTGCCAGCAGCCCTCCACCCGGGACAGGGCCCCACTACGAGCAGTACTTC. The rearrangement links TRBV9 to TRBJ2-7; TRBD1 aligns across 9 bases. This CDR3 is 17 amino acids long. Germline CDR1 SGDLS, CDR2 YYNGEE. With 4 bases clipped from V and 3 bases from J, the junction kept 14 bases outside the gene matches. Full variable domain (rest looked up from reference TRBV9 and TRBJ2-7): DSGVTQTPKHLITATGQRVTLRCSPRSGDLSVYWYQQSLDQGLQFLIQYYNGEERAKGNILERFSAQQFPDLHSELNLSSLELGDSALYFCASSPPPGTGPHYEQYFGPGTRLTVT.

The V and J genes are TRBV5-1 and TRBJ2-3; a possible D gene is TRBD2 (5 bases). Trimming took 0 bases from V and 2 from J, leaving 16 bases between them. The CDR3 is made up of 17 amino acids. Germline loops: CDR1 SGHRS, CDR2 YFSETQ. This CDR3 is CASSLGLTRPSTDTQYF. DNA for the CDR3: TGCGCCAGCAGCTTGGGCCTAACTAGACCATCCACAGATACGCAGTATTTT.

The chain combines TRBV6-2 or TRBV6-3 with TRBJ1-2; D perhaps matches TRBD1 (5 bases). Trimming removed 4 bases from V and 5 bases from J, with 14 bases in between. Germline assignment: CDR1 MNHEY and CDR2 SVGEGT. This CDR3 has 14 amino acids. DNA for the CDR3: TGTGCCAGCAGTTCGGCAGGGTCCCGTTATGGCTACACCTTC. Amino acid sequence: CASSSAGSRYGYTF.

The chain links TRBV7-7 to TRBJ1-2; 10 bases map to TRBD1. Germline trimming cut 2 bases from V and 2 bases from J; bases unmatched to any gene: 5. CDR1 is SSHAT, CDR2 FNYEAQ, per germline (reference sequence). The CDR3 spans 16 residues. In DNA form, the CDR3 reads TGTGCCAGCAGCTTACCTCCGGGACAGGGGAACTATGGCTACACCTTC. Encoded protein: CASSLPPGQGNYGYTF.

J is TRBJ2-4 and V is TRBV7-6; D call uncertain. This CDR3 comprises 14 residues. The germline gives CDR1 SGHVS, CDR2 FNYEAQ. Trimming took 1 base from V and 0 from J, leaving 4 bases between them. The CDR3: CASSLEPAKNIQYF. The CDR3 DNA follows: TGTGCCAGCAGCTTAGAGCCAGCCAAAAACATTCAGTACTTC.

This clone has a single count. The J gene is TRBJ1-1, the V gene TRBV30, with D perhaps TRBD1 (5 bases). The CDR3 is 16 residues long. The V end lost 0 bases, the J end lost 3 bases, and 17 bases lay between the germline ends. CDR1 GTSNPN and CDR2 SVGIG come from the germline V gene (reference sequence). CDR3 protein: CAWSVNSGHADTEAFF. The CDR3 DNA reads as TGTGCCTGGAGTGTCAATTCAGGACACGCGGACACTGAAGCTTTCTTT.

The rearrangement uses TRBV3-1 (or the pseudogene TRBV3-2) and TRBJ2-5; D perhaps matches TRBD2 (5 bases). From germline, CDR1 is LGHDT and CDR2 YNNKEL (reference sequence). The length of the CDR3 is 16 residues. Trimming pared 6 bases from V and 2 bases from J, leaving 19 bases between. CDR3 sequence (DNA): TGTGCCAGCAGATACAGTGGGATAGCGAGACAAGAGACCCAGTACTTC. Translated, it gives CASRYSGIARQETQYF.

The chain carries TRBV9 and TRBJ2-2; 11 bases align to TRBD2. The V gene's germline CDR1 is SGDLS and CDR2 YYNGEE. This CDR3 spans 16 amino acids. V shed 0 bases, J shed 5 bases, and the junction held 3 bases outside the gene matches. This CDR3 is CASSVATSGGTGELFF. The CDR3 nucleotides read TGTGCCAGCAGCGTAGCTACTAGCGGGGGAACCGGGGAGCTGTTTTTT. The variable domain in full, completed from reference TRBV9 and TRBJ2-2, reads DSGVTQTPKHLITATGQRVTLRCSPRSGDLSVYWYQQSLDQGLQFLIQYYNGEERAKGNILERFSAQQFPDLHSELNLSSLELGDSALYFCASSVATSGGTGELFFGEGSRLTVL.

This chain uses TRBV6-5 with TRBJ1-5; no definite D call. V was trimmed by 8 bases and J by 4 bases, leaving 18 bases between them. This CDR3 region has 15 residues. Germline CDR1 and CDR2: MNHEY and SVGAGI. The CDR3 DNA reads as TGTGCCAGCGAGAAGGAACAGCTCGAAAATCAGCCCCAGCATTTT. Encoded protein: CASEKEQLENQPQHF.

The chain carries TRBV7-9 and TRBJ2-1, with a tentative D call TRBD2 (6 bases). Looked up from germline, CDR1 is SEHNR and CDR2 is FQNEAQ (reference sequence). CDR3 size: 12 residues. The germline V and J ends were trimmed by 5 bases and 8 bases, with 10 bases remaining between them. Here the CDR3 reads CASSPVADEQFF. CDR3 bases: TGTGCCAGCAGCCCCGTAGCGGATGAGCAGTTCTTC.

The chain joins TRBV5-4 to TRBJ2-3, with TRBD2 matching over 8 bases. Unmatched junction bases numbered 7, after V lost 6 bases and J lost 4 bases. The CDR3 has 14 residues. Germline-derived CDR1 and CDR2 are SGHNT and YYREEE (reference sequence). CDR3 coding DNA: TGTGCCAGCACCCGGACGGGGGGGGCAGATACGCAGTATTTT. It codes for CASTRTGGADTQYF. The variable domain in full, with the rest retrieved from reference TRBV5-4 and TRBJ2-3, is ETGVTQSPTHLIKTRGQQVTLRCSSQSGHNTVSWYQQALGQGPQFIFQYYREEENGRGNFPPRFSGLQFPNYSSELNVNALELDDSALYLCASTRTGGADTQYFGPGTRLTVL.

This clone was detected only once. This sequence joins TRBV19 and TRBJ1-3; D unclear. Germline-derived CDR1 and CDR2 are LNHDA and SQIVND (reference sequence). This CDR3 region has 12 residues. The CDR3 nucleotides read TGTGCGACCACAGCCCCTGGAAACACCATATATTTT. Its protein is CATTAPGNTIYF.

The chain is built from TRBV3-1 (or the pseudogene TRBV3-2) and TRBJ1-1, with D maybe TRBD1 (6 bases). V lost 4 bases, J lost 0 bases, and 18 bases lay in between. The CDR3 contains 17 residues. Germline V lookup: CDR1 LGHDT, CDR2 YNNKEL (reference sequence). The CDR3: CASSRLEGGLLNTEAFF. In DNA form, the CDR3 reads TGTGCCAGCAGCCGTCTGGAGGGGGGGCTTTTGAACACTGAAGCTTTCTTT.

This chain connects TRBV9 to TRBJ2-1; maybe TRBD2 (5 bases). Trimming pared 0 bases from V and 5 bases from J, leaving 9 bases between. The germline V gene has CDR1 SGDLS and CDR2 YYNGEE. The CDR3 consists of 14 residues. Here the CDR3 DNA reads TGTGCCAGCAGCGTAGTTTCGGGGAACAATGAGCAGTTCTTC. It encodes CASSVVSGNNEQFF.

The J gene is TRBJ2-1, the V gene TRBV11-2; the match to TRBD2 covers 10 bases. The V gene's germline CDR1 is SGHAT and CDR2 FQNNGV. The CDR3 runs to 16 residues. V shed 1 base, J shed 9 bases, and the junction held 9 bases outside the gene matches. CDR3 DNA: TGTGCCAGCAGCTTAGGTGGAGCGGGAGGGCGGGGTGAGCAGTTCTTC. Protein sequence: CASSLGGAGGRGEQFF.

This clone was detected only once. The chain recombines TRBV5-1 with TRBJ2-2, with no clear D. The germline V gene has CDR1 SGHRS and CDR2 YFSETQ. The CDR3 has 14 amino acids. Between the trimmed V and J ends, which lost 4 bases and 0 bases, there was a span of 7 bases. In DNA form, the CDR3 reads TGCGCCAGCAGCCTGAGCCCGAACACCGGGGAGCTGTTTTTT. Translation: CASSLSPNTGELFF.

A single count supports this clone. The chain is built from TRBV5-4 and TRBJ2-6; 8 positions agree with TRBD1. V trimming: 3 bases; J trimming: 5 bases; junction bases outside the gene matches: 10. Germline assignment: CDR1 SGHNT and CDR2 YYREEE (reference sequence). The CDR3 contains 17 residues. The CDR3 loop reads CASSWETGAGRANVLTF. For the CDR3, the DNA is TGTGCCAGCAGCTGGGAGACAGGGGCGGGTAGGGCCAACGTCCTGACTTTC.

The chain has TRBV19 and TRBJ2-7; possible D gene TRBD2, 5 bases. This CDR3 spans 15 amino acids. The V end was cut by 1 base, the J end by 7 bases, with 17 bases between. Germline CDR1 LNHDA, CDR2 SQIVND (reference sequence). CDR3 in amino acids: CASSIGAGGSGEQYF. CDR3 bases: TGTGCCAGTAGTATAGGGGCAGGCGGGTCGGGAGAGCAGTACTTC.

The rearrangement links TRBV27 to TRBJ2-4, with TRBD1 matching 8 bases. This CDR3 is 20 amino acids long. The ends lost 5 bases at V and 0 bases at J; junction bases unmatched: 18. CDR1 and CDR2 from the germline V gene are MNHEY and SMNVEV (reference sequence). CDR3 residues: CASSPKLADRGQIAKNIQYF. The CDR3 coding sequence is TGTGCCAGCAGTCCCAAACTCGCCGACAGGGGTCAAATAGCCAAAAACATTCAGTACTTC.

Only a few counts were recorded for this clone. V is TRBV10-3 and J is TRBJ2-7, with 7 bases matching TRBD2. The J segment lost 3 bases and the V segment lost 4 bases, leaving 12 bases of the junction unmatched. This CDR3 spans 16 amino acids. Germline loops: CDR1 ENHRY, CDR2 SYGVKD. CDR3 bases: TGTGCCATCAGTGCCGCGGGACTAACTCTTCGCTACGAGCAGTACTTC. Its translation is CAISAAGLTLRYEQYF.

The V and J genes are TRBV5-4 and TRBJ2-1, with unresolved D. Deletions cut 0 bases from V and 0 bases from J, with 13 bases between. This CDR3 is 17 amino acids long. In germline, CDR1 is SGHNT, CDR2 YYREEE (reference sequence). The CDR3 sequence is CASSLAPSYSSYNEQFF. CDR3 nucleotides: TGTGCCAGCAGCTTGGCTCCCTCTTATAGCTCCTACAATGAGCAGTTCTTC.

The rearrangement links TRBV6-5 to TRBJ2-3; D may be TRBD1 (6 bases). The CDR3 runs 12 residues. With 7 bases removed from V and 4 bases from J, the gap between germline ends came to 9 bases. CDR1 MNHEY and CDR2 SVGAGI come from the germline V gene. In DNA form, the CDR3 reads TGTGCCAGCAAACAGGGACCAGATACGCAGTATTTT. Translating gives CASKQGPDTQYF.

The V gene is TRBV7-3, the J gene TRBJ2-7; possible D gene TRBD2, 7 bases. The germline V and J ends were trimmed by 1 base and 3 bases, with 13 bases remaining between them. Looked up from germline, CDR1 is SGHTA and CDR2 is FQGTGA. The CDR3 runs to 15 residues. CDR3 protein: CASSLNAGAGYEQYF. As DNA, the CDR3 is TGTGCCAGCAGCTTAAATGCGGGGGCCGGCTACGAGCAGTACTTC.

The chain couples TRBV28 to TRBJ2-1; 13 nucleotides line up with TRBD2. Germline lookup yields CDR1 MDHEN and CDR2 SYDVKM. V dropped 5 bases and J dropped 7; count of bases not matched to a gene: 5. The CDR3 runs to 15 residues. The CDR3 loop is CASSPTSGRPNEQFF. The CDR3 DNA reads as TGTGCCAGCAGTCCGACTAGCGGGAGGCCGAATGAGCAGTTCTTC.

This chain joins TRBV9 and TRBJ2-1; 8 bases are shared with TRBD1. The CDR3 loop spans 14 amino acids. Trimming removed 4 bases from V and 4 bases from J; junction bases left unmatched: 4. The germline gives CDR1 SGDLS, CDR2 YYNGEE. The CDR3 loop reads CASSLRDRYNEQFF. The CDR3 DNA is TGTGCCAGCAGCCTGCGGGACAGGTACAATGAGCAGTTCTTC.

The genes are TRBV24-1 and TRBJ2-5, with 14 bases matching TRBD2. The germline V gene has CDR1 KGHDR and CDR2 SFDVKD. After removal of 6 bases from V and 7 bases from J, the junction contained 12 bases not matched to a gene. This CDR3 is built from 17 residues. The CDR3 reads CATSPSSTSGRGGTQYF. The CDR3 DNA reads TGTGCCACCAGTCCCTCGTCGACTAGCGGGAGGGGGGGGACCCAGTACTTC.

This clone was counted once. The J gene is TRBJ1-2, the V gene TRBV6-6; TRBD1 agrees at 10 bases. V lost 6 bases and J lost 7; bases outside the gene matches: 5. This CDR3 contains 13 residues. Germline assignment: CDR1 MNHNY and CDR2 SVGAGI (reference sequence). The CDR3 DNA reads TGTGCCAGCAGGGAGGACAGGGGGGTTGGCTACACCTTC. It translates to CASREDRGVGYTF.

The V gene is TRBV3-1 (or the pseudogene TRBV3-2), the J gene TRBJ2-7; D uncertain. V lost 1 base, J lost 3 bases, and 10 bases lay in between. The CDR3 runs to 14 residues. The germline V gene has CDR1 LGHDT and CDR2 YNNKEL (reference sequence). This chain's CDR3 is CASSQGPIRYEQYF. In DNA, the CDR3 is TGTGCCAGCAGCCAAGGGCCGATCCGCTACGAGCAGTACTTC.

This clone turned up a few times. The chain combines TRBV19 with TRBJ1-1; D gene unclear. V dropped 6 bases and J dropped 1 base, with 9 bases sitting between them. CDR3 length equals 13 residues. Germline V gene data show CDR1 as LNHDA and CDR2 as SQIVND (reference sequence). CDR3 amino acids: CASSNAGNTEAFF. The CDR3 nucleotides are TGTGCCAGTAGCAATGCAGGGAACACTGAAGCTTTCTTT.